These 27 T cell receptor beta chains originate from one sample sequenced in a study of blood T cell repertoires in COVID-19. The table came from immunoSEQ multiplex PCR; TCRdb's copy has only in-frame clones and leaves some out. The sample has hundreds of thousands of clones, roughly 85% seen once. Sequenced: peripheral blood. The receptor source for this set is a woman under 30 with acute or convalescent COVID-19.

The chain carries TRBV28 and TRBJ2-2, with a tentative D call TRBD2 (6 bases). Germline-derived CDR1 and CDR2 are MDHEN and SYDVKM. The V and J ends lost 2 bases and 3 bases respectively, with 19 bases between them. The CDR3 is 18 amino acids. For the CDR3, the DNA is TGTGCCAGCAGTTTAAGGCTCTCGAGTGGAGGGGACACCGGGGAGCTGTTTTTT. Translating gives CASSLRLSSGGDTGELFF. Full variable domain (rest looked up from reference TRBV28 and TRBJ2-2): DVKVTQSSRYLVKRTGEKVFLECVQDMDHENMFWYRQDPGLGLRLIYFSYDVKMKEKGDIPEGYSVSREKKERFSLILESASTNQTSMYLCASSLRLSSGGDTGELFFGEGSRLTVL.

This chain links TRBV9 with TRBJ2-7, with 10 bases lining up with TRBD2. CDR1 and CDR2 from the germline V gene are SGDLS and YYNGEE. The trim removed 0 bases at V and 6 bases at J, leaving 9 bases unmatched. The CDR3 contains 16 residues. The CDR3 reads CASSVGASGRASEQYF. DNA for the CDR3: TGTGCCAGCAGCGTAGGGGCTAGCGGGAGAGCTAGCGAGCAGTACTTC.

This chain's CDR3 is CASSPGQGYSPLHF. The CDR3 DNA reads TGTGCCAGCAGCCCTGGACAGGGGTATTCACCCCTCCACTTT. The V call is TRBV9, the J call TRBJ1-6, with 9 nucleotides matching TRBD1. Per germline, CDR1 SGDLS and CDR2 YYNGEE. V trimming: 4 bases; J trimming: 8 bases; junction bases outside the gene matches: 4. This CDR3 comprises 14 residues.

This chain links TRBV7-6 with TRBJ2-1; TRBD1 matches 9 bases. CDR3 length equals 16 residues. Germline lookup yields CDR1 SGHVS and CDR2 FNYEAQ. The ends lost 1 base at V and 6 bases at J; junction bases unmatched: 7. The CDR3 DNA reads TGTGCCAGCAGCTTAGTTGAGGACAGGGGATCCAATGAGCAGTTCTTC. This encodes CASSLVEDRGSNEQFF.

The rearrangement joins TRBV7-3 to TRBJ2-3; D ambiguous. The CDR3 is 16 residues long. CDR1 is SGHTA and CDR2 is FQGTGA in the germline V gene. Deletions cut 1 base from V and 1 base from J, with 12 bases between. The chain's CDR3 is CASSLRTALGTDTQYF. CDR3 in DNA: TGTGCCAGCAGCTTAAGAACTGCTTTAGGCACAGATACGCAGTATTTT.

The CDR3 bases are TGTGCCAGCAGCCTTGGGGGGAACCAAGAGACCCAGTACTTC. Its translation is CASSLGGNQETQYF. This chain joins TRBV4-2 and TRBJ2-5; TRBD2 might be the D (6 bases). Germline loops: CDR1 LGHNA, CDR2 YNFKEQ. The V end was cut by 4 bases, the J end by 0 bases, with 9 bases between. The CDR3 sequence is 14 residues long.

The gene calls are TRBV6-5 and TRBJ2-3; 8 positions agree with TRBD2. Germline-derived CDR1 and CDR2 are MNHEY and SVGAGI. The CDR3 is made up of 15 amino acids. The junction had 9 bases not matched to a gene; V was cut back by 8 bases and J by 2 bases. Written as DNA, the CDR3 is TGTGCCAGCGTAGGGGTAGCGGGGTACACAGATACGCAGTATTTT. Residues: CASVGVAGYTDTQYF.

This sequence joins TRBV5-6 and TRBJ1-1, with TRBD1 matching 7 bases. The CDR3 covers 13 residues. The ends lost 0 bases at V and 8 bases at J; junction bases unmatched: 4. Germline CDR1 SGHDT, CDR2 YYEEEE. CDR3 sequence reads: CASSLGTTGEAFF. Here the CDR3 DNA reads TGTGCCAGCAGCTTGGGAACGACAGGGGAAGCTTTCTTT.

The rearrangement links TRBV2 to TRBJ2-5, with 7 bases fitting TRBD2. The CDR3 totals 14 residues. V shed 7 bases and J 5 bases; nucleotides not matched to a gene: 10. Germline CDR1 SNHLY, CDR2 FYNNEI. CDR3: CASKTSAQAETQYF. The CDR3 DNA reads TGTGCCAGCAAAACTAGCGCGCAGGCTGAGACCCAGTACTTC.

The rearrangement joins TRBV5-4 to TRBJ2-1, with TRBD2 matching over 15 bases. The CDR3 spans 19 residues. After removal of 2 bases from V and 5 bases from J, the junction contained 11 bases not matched to a gene. The V gene's germline CDR1 is SGHNT and CDR2 YYREEE (reference sequence). CDR3 sequence: CASSFIGTSGRWGNNEQFF. Written as DNA, the CDR3 is TGTGCCAGCAGCTTTATCGGGACTAGCGGGAGGTGGGGTAACAATGAGCAGTTCTTC.

This clone was counted once. The chain couples TRBV7-2 to TRBJ2-1; 7 bases fit TRBD2. The V gene's germline CDR1 is SGHTA and CDR2 FQGNSA. Trimming at V came to 4 bases and at J to 5 bases, leaving 11 bases not matched to a gene. The CDR3 contains 16 residues. DNA of the CDR3: TGTGCCAGCAGCTGGGGACCATTCGGGGGGAACAATGAGCAGTTCTTC. This gives the protein CASSWGPFGGNNEQFF.

This chain links TRBV4-2 with TRBJ2-7, with D possibly being TRBD2 (5 bases). The V end lost 6 bases, the J end lost 3 bases, and 9 bases lay between the germline ends. The germline V gene has CDR1 LGHNA and CDR2 YNFKEQ. The CDR3 totals 12 residues. CDR3 in amino acids: CASSRGYYEQYF. The CDR3 DNA reads TGTGCCAGCAGTCGGGGTTACTACGAGCAGTACTTC.

The chain joins TRBV14 to TRBJ2-1; possibly TRBD2 for D (6 bases). CDR3 length: 13 residues. Per germline, CDR1 SGHDN and CDR2 FVKESK. V lost 1 base and J lost 8, with 9 bases in between. The CDR3 is CASSQALADEQFF. The DNA for the CDR3 is TGTGCCAGCAGCCAAGCCTTAGCGGATGAGCAGTTCTTC.

The chain combines TRBV28 with TRBJ1-1; weak D call: TRBD1 (5 bases). Trimming removed 7 bases from V and 6 bases from J, with 15 bases in between. The CDR3 has 13 residues. Germline V gives CDR1 MDHEN, CDR2 SYDVKM. CDR3 bases: TGTGCCAGCATCTCACTACGGGGGTCTGAAGCTTTCTTT. It is translated as CASISLRGSEAFF.

The rearrangement uses TRBV12-3 or TRBV12-4 and TRBJ1-5; D call uncertain. V lost 7 bases, J lost 10 bases, and 17 bases lay in between. The CDR3 has 13 amino acids. In nucleotides, the CDR3 is TGTGCCAGCACCCCATCGGAGGGAATACCCCAGCATTTT. Encoded protein: CASTPSEGIPQHF.

The chain uses TRBV3-1 (or the pseudogene TRBV3-2) and TRBJ2-5, with D maybe TRBD2 (6 bases). V was clipped by 2 bases and J by 2 bases, with 9 bases between them. The germline V gene has CDR1 LGHDT and CDR2 YNNKEL (reference sequence). This CDR3 spans 14 amino acids. CDR3 region: CASSQRTIQETQYF. Here the CDR3 DNA reads TGTGCCAGCAGCCAACGGACTATACAAGAGACCCAGTACTTC.

The CDR3 protein is CATTPSYRSLWGYTF. Here the CDR3 DNA reads TGTGCCACCACCCCCTCGTACAGGTCCCTTTGGGGCTACACCTTC. This rearrangement joins TRBV19 to TRBJ1-2; possible D gene TRBD1, 5 bases. CDR1 and CDR2 from the germline V gene are LNHDA and SQIVND (reference sequence). The V gene lost 10 bases and the J gene lost 8 bases, with 26 bases spanning the gap. This CDR3 has 15 amino acids.

This rearrangement joins TRBV9 to TRBJ2-2, with D perhaps TRBD2 (6 bases). The germline V and J ends were trimmed by 0 bases and 5 bases, with 11 bases remaining between them. In germline, CDR1 is SGDLS, CDR2 YYNGEE. The CDR3 is 15 residues long. The CDR3 DNA is TGTGCCAGCAGCGTAGTCGCAGGGAGGACCGGGGAGCTGTTTTTT. Translated: CASSVVAGRTGELFF.

V and J are TRBV5-1 and TRBJ2-3, with TRBD1 matching 12 bases. This CDR3 comprises 19 residues. Germline V gene lookup returns CDR1 SGHRS and CDR2 YFSETQ. After removal of 4 bases from V and 6 bases from J, the junction contained 18 bases not matched to a gene. As DNA, the CDR3 is TGCGCCAGCAGCAGACCCGGGACAGGGGGCCCTAACGCCCCGGATACGCAGTATTTT. This translates into CASSRPGTGGPNAPDTQYF.

V gene TRBV10-3 combines with J gene TRBJ2-7; 7 bases agree with TRBD1. V was pared by 7 bases and J by 3 bases, with 6 bases of the junction left unmatched. This CDR3 is 13 amino acids long. Germline V gives CDR1 ENHRY, CDR2 SYGVKD. DNA for the CDR3: TGTGCCATCAACCAACAGGGGAACTACGAGCAGTACTTC. Translation: CAINQQGNYEQYF.

This chain links TRBV29-1 with TRBJ2-7; D is possibly TRBD1 (7 bases). This CDR3 is built from 13 residues. The germline gives CDR1 SQVTM, CDR2 ANQGSEA. Deletions cut 5 bases from V and 2 bases from J, with 13 bases between. CDR3 sequence (DNA): TGCAGCGTTCGCAGGGGGGCTGCCTACGAGCAGTACTTC. This codes for CSVRRGAAYEQYF.

The DNA of the CDR3 is TGTGCTAGTGGTCAAACTAGCAACACAGATACGCAGTATTTT. Its protein product is CASGQTSNTDTQYF. V is TRBV12-5 and J is TRBJ2-3; D may be TRBD2 (6 bases). The germline gives CDR1 LGHNT, CDR2 FRNRAP. Trimming cost V 5 bases and J 2 bases, with 11 bases left between them. This CDR3 is 14 amino acids long.

This clone appeared a single time. V usage is TRBV3-1 (or the pseudogene TRBV3-2) and J usage is TRBJ2-7; no clear D. The CDR3 is made up of 13 amino acids. Germline CDR1 is LGHDT and CDR2 is YNNKEL (reference sequence). The germline V and J ends were trimmed by 0 bases and 2 bases, with 5 bases remaining between them. This chain's CDR3 is CASSQDGPYEQYF. The CDR3 nucleotides are TGTGCCAGCAGCCAAGATGGGCCCTACGAGCAGTACTTC.

In this sample, this clone turned up a few times. V gene TRBV5-1 combines with J gene TRBJ1-1, with D perhaps matching TRBD1 (6 bases). The germline V and J ends were trimmed by 1 base and 1 base, with 11 bases remaining between them. This CDR3 spans 15 amino acids. CDR1 SGHRS and CDR2 YFSETQ come from the germline V gene. This chain's CDR3 is CASSLLAGANTEAFF. For the CDR3, the DNA is TGCGCCAGCAGCTTGTTGGCGGGGGCGAACACTGAAGCTTTCTTT.

V is TRBV11-2 and J is TRBJ2-1; D unclear. This CDR3 is 16 amino acids long. V was clipped by 4 bases and J by 7 bases, with 20 bases between them. Germline CDR1 and CDR2: SGHAT and FQNNGV. The CDR3 sequence: CASSSAGPTGPNEQFF. CDR3 coding DNA: TGTGCCAGCAGCTCGGCCGGCCCCACGGGTCCAAATGAGCAGTTCTTC.

The DNA for the CDR3 is TGTGCCAGTAGTCTCGGACCCCAGAGAGGGGAGCAGTACTTC. This sequence encodes CASSLGPQRGEQYF. V and J are TRBV19 and TRBJ2-7, with D possibly matching TRBD2 (5 bases). This CDR3 is built from 14 residues. Between the trimmed V and J ends, which lost 5 bases and 7 bases, there was a span of 18 bases. Germline V gene lookup returns CDR1 LNHDA and CDR2 SQIVND (reference sequence). Complete variable domain (other parts from reference TRBV19 and TRBJ2-7): DGGITQSPKYLFRKEGQNVTLSCEQNLNHDAMYWYRQDPGQGLRLIYYSQIVNDFQKGDIAEGYSVSREKKESFPLTVTSAQKNPTAFYLCASSLGPQRGEQYFGPGTRLTVT.

The V and J genes are TRBV7-6 and TRBJ1-1, with D uncertain. Looked up from germline, CDR1 is SGHVS and CDR2 is FNYEAQ. The CDR3 runs 13 residues. The V end lost 1 base, the J end lost 5 bases, and 8 bases lay between the germline ends. CDR3 DNA: TGTGCCAGCAGCTTAGATGGGCTGACTGAAGCTTTCTTT. Its protein is CASSLDGLTEAFF.